This TCR beta chain was found in a study of cytomegalovirus exposure and HLA in healthy donors. General study findings and limits: It was fewer than 200 TCR beta chains that were listed as cytomegalovirus-associated.

Profiling relied on immunoSEQ multiplex PCR, and the TCRdb table lists in-frame clones only, not all of them. Of roughly 330,000 clones listed, about nine tenths were seen once; the top ten hold 0.95% to 1.5%. The donors were part of the validation cohort of around 110 subjects. That cohort was separate from the first cohort, which comprised 666 subjects. Remarks on this clone: Its antigen remains unknown.

Sequencing used PBMCs. This TCR was recovered from a woman in her twenties or thirties in good health and CMV-seropositive.

CDR3 in amino acids: CASGGAEETQYF. CDR3 nucleotide sequence: TGTGCCAGCGGGGGGGCCGAAGAGACCCAGTACTTC. V is TRBV2 and J is TRBJ2-5; D perhaps matches TRBD2 (7 bases). Germline CDR1 is SNHLY and CDR2 is FYNNEI. The length of the CDR3 is 12 residues. V lost 8 bases and J lost 3, with 10 bases in between.